The clone carrying this TCR beta chain has just a few counts. Its antigen is still unknown. The data were obtained in a study of blood T cells in healthy people across ages. For the study at large: The capture of about one barcoded beta molecule per two T cells was achieved by template switching.

Study-level results: CMV status of donors was unknown, possibly confounding expanded clonotype changes.

Using a J-beta primer mix together with a sample-barcoded 5' primer, a second PCR was run for roughly 7 to 11 cycles. TCRdb re-derived calls from the 5' RACE reads in MiXCR, one entry per CDR3 protein. The sample comprises about 1.8 million distinct CDR3 sequences, 49% of which are singletons, and approximately 2.1% rests with the top ten. The CDR3 contains 15 residues. Looked up from germline, CDR1 is DFQATT and CDR2 is SNEGSKA (reference sequence). V gave up 0 bases and J gave up 2 bases; unmatched junction bases: 5. Sequencing was carried out using blood. V is TRBV20-1 and J is TRBJ2-5; 8 nucleotides line up with TRBD2. This TCR was sampled from a woman aged 35 to 49 in good health. The CDR3 spells CSAREVGGGQETQYF. Here the CDR3 DNA reads TGCAGTGCTAGAGAGGTCGGCGGGGGGCAAGAGACCCAGTACTTC.